The sample holds many counts of the clone carrying this T cell receptor beta chain. Antigen unknown. The entire patient cohort was treatment-naive prior to thyroid surgery. Original processing methods: Across clinicopathological groups, CDR3 differences served as the basis for building a distant-metastasis classifier for papillary thyroid cancer. TCRdb reprocessed the PCR reads via MiXCR. These V and J calls originate from TCRdb's pipeline instead of the authors' own analysis. The sample records about 34,000 clones, 35% to 45% being singletons. There are 11 residues in the CDR3. Trimming cost V 3 bases and J 6 bases, with 6 bases left between them. The germline gives CDR1 SEHNR, CDR2 FQNEAQ (reference sequence). This sample is drawn from a study of metastatic and nonmetastatic thyroid tumors. Broader study findings: Malignant thyroid tumors reportedly exceeded benign nodules significantly in TCR beta diversity, with the difference appearing in blood and tumor.

V is TRBV7-9 and J is TRBJ2-7; no clear D. This receptor was obtained from a female donor with papillary thyroid cancer or a benign thyroid nodule (not recorded which). Some clones in this sample may be carry-over from other donors' samples. What was sequenced was tumor tissue. CDR3 region: CASSFLGEQYF. The CDR3 nucleotides are TGTGCCAGCAGCTTCCTAGGCGAGCAGTACTTC.